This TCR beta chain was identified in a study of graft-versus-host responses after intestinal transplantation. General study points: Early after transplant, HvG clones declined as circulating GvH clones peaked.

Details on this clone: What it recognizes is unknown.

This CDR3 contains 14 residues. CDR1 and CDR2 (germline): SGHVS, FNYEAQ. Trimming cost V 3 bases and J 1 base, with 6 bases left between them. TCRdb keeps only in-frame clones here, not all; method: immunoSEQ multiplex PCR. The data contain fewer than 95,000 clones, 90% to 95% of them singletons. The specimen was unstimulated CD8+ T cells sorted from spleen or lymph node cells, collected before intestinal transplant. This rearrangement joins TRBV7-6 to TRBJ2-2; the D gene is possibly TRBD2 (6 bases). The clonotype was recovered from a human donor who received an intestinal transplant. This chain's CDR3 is CASSLGGNTGELFF. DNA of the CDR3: TGTGCCAGCAGCTTGGGGGGGAACACCGGGGAGCTGTTTTTT.